Below are 15 T cell receptor beta chains sequenced from a single sample in a study of T cell changes during pregnancy in multiple sclerosis. Sequencing used immunoSEQ multiplex PCR; TCRdb keeps in-frame clones, though not all of them. The sample includes 45,000 to 55,000 clones, about 92% of them seen just once. Sample: peripheral blood, taken after pregnancy. The receptors come from a female donor with multiple sclerosis, enrolled in a pregnancy study.

The chain has TRBV9 and TRBJ1-2; TRBD1 matches at 8 bases. J lost 4 bases, V lost 0 bases, and 5 bases had no gene match. The CDR3 totals 15 residues. The germline V gene has CDR1 SGDLS and CDR2 YYNGEE. The CDR3 nucleotides are TGTGCCAGCAGCGTAGGGCCAGGGGGCGCCTATGGCTACACCTTC. Amino acid sequence: CASSVGPGGAYGYTF.

The V and J genes are TRBV5-6 and TRBJ2-7; D unresolved. Per the germline V gene, CDR1 is SGHDT and CDR2 is YYEEEE. V was trimmed by 2 bases and J by 3 bases, leaving 3 bases between them. This CDR3 has 11 amino acids. This CDR3 is CASSFNYEQYF. The DNA of the CDR3 is TGTGCCAGCAGCTTCAACTACGAGCAGTACTTC.

The CDR3 DNA reads as TGTGCCAGCAGCCCTACTAGCGCGGCGCCAGAGACCCAGTACTTC. Translated: CASSPTSAAPETQYF. The rearrangement links TRBV11-2 to TRBJ2-5, with 7 positions matching TRBD2. The CDR3 runs 15 residues. The trim removed 5 bases at V and 4 bases at J, leaving 10 bases unmatched. Germline CDR1 and CDR2: SGHAT and FQNNGV. Together with reference TRBV11-2 and TRBJ2-5, the CDR3 gives the full variable domain: EAGVAQSPRYKIIEKRQSVAFWCNPISGHATLYWYQQILGQGPKLLIQFQNNGVVDDSQLPKDRFSAERLKGVDSTLKIQPAKLEDSAVYLCASSPTSAAPETQYFGPGTRLLVL.

A remark on this clone: One junction end does not reproduce the germline sequence, and a read error may be involved. The V gene is TRBV7-6, the J gene TRBJ1-5; D is unresolved. Germline lookup yields CDR1 SGHVS and CDR2 FNYEAQ. The CDR3 is 15 residues long. The CDR3 sequence: CASSPAGYGNQPQHF. Written as DNA, the CDR3 is TGCGCCAGCAGCCCCGCGGGGTATGGTAATCAGCCCCAGCATTTT.

V is TRBV7-2 and J is TRBJ2-7, with 8 bases lining up with TRBD1. Germline V lookup: CDR1 SGHTA, CDR2 FQGNSA. Trimming cost V 5 bases and J 0 bases; bases outside gene matches: 6. The CDR3 sequence is 15 residues long. The CDR3 loop reads CASSERQGSSYEQYF. The DNA for the CDR3 is TGTGCCAGCAGCGAGAGACAGGGGAGCTCCTACGAGCAGTACTTC.

The J gene is TRBJ2-7, the V gene TRBV4-3; unclear D gene. Trimming removed 0 bases at V and 0 bases at J, with 12 bases between. This CDR3 contains 16 residues. Germline V gene data show CDR1 as LGHNA and CDR2 as YSLEER. The CDR3 loop reads CASSQDLGSASYEQYF. The CDR3, as DNA: TGCGCCAGCAGCCAAGATCTGGGCAGTGCCTCCTACGAGCAGTACTTC.

The chain uses TRBV18 and TRBJ1-3, with a tentative D call TRBD1 (6 bases). CDR1 is KGHSH, CDR2 LQKENI, per germline. Trimming took off 5 bases at V and 0 bases at J, with 8 bases between the two ends. The CDR3 is 14 amino acids. Written as DNA, the CDR3 is TGTGCCAGCTCAGCAGGGGCCTCTGGAAACACCATATATTTT. Residues: CASSAGASGNTIYF. The variable domain in full, completed from reference TRBV18 and TRBJ1-3, reads NAGVMQNPRHLVRRRGQEARLRCSPMKGHSHVYWYRQLPEEGLKFMVYLQKENIIDESGMPKERFSAEFPKEGPSILRIQQVVRGDSAAYFCASSAGASGNTIYFGEGSWLTVV.

The chain combines TRBV5-4 with TRBJ2-5; 9 nucleotides agree with TRBD2. Trimming removed 6 bases from V and 5 bases from J; junction bases left unmatched: 11. Per the germline V gene, CDR1 is SGHNT and CDR2 is YYREEE (reference sequence). The CDR3 spans 15 residues. CDR3 coding DNA: TGTGCCAGCACCAGGGCTAGCGGGGACGTGGAGACCCAGTACTTC. It is translated as CASTRASGDVETQYF.

The chain uses TRBV6-1 and TRBJ2-3; 8 bases are a match to TRBD2. Germline V lookup: CDR1 MNHNS, CDR2 SASEGT. The CDR3 spans 15 residues. Trimming removed 5 bases from V and 3 bases from J; junction bases left unmatched: 7. CDR3 in amino acids: CASSTLGGGTDTQYF. The CDR3, as DNA: TGTGCCAGCAGTACCCTCGGCGGGGGGACAGATACGCAGTATTTT.

The V call is TRBV7-6, the J call TRBJ1-6; D may be TRBD1 (5 bases). Germline V gives CDR1 SGHVS, CDR2 FNYEAQ. V was cut by 5 bases and J by 3 bases, with 11 bases left in between. The CDR3 is 15 amino acids. CDR3 residues: CASSLSGLYNSPLHF. The DNA of the CDR3 is TGTGCCAGCAGCCTTTCGGGACTCTATAATTCACCCCTCCACTTT.

The V gene is TRBV4-3, the J gene TRBJ2-2; TRBD2 matches 8 bases. The CDR3 length is 16 residues. The V segment lost 3 bases and the J segment 4 bases; nucleotides outside the gene matches: 7. Looked up from germline, CDR1 is LGHNA and CDR2 is YSLEER. CDR3 protein: CASSQSGGDITGELFF. The CDR3 coding sequence is TGCGCCAGCAGCCAGTCCGGGGGGGACATCACCGGGGAGCTGTTTTTT.

V and J are TRBV4-2 and TRBJ2-7, with TRBD2 matching 7 bases. The ends lost 4 bases at V and 3 bases at J; junction bases unmatched: 9. The CDR3 covers 15 residues. CDR1 LGHNA and CDR2 YNFKEQ come from the germline V gene. CDR3 in amino acids: CASSPTVSGNYEQYF. CDR3 bases: TGTGCCAGCAGCCCCACCGTGAGCGGGAACTACGAGCAGTACTTC.

This clone was seen only once. The chain carries TRBV2 and TRBJ1-4, with a possible D match to TRBD1 (5 bases). V lost 11 bases and J 5 bases, leaving 15 bases between the germline ends. The CDR3 length is 13 residues. Germline assignment: CDR1 SNHLY and CDR2 FYNNEI. The CDR3 loop reads CAGKTEPNEKLFF. Written as DNA, the CDR3 is TGTGCCGGGAAGACAGAGCCAAATGAAAAACTGTTTTTT.

The chain couples TRBV4-3 to TRBJ1-3, with D possibly being TRBD1 (5 bases). V lost 0 bases and J 2 bases, leaving 11 bases between the germline ends. CDR1 is LGHNA and CDR2 is YSLEER in the germline V gene. This CDR3 is 16 amino acids long. The CDR3 DNA is TGCGCCAGCAGCCAAGATGAAGGGGCCCCTGGAAACACCATATATTTT. Protein product: CASSQDEGAPGNTIYF.

The gene calls are TRBV7-8 and TRBJ1-5; D may be TRBD1 (6 bases). CDR1 is SGHVS, CDR2 FQNEAQ, per germline. This CDR3 has 15 residues. V was clipped by 5 bases and J by 6 bases, with 17 bases between them. The CDR3: CASSLWGQVGQPQHF. The CDR3 nucleotides read TGTGCCAGCAGCCTATGGGGGCAGGTGGGTCAGCCCCAGCATTTT.